The 3 T cell receptor beta chains in this list originate from one sample, sequenced in a study of CD8 T cells in ankylosing spondylitis. TCRdb reprocessed the 5' RACE reads with MiXCR, giving one entry per CDR3 protein. This table holds 300,000 to 350,000 distinct CDR3 sequences, around 10% found once. Specimen: blood, either unsorted or a sorted T cell fraction (not recorded which). All receptors derive from a female donor with ankylosing spondylitis or in good health (not recorded which).

This clonotype occurred many times. The genes are TRBV5-6 and TRBJ2-5; 8 bases align to TRBD1. The CDR3 loop spans 16 amino acids. CDR1 and CDR2 from the germline V gene are SGHDT and YYEEEE. Trimming took 2 bases from V and 5 from J; bases not matched to a gene: 11. CDR3 in amino acids: CASSFPGTGASETQYF. In DNA, the CDR3 is TGTGCCAGCAGCTTTCCCGGGACAGGAGCTTCGGAGACCCAGTACTTC.

Ten or more counts support this clonotype. The gene calls are TRBV12-3 or TRBV12-4 and TRBJ2-2; possibly TRBD1 for D (6 bases). The CDR3 has 15 amino acids. The ends were cut back, 6 bases at V and 4 bases at J, with 15 bases in the middle. The CDR3 here is CASSRGQPGTGELFF. The DNA of the CDR3 is TGTGCCAGCAGCCGAGGACAGCCGGGCACCGGGGAGCTGTTTTTT.

This sequence joins TRBV10-3 and TRBJ2-7; D remains ambiguous. Germline loops: CDR1 ENHRY, CDR2 SYGVKD. The CDR3 extends over 13 amino acids. V lost 1 base and J 2 bases, leaving 6 bases between the germline ends. This chain's CDR3 is CAISEWGTYEQYF. In DNA form, the CDR3 reads TGTGCCATCAGTGAGTGGGGTACCTACGAGCAGTACTTC.